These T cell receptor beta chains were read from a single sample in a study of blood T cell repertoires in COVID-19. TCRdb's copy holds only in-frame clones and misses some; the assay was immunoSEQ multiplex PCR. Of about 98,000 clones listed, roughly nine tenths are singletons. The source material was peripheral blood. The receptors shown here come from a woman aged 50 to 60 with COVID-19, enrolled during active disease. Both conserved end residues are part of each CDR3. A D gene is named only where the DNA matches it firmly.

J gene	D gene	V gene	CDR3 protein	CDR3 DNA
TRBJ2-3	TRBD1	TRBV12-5	CASGLGQGSLTQYF	TGTGCTAGTGGTCTCGGACAGGGGTCGTTGACGCAGTATTTT
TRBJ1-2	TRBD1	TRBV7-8	CASSLGDRVGYTF	TGTGCCAGCAGCTTAGGCGACAGGGTCGGCTACACCTTC
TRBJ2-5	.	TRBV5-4	CASSEGLQETQYF	TGTGCCAGCAGCGAGGGACTCCAAGAGACCCAGTACTTC
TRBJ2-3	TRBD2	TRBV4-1	CASSQAGTSGGTDTQYF	TGCGCCAGCAGCCAAGCCGGGACTAGCGGGGGCACAGATACGCAGTATTTT
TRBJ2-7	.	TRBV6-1	CASSEGLSSYEQYF	TGTGCCAGCAGTGAGGGCCTGAGCTCCTACGAGCAGTACTTC
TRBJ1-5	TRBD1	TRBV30	CAWSVKPGQGPQPQHF	TGTGCCTGGAGTGTCAAACCGGGACAGGGACCTCAGCCCCAGCATTTT
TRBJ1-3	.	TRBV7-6	CASSLSEVSGAGNTIYF	TGTGCCAGCAGCTTATCGGAGGTGTCAGGGGCTGGAAACACCATATATTTT
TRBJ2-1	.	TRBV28	CASSRPDWQVFSEQFF	TGTGCCAGCAGCAGACCGGATTGGCAGGTTTTTAGTGAGCAGTTCTTC
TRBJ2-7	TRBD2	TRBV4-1	CASSPWTSGGSYEQYF	TGCGCCAGCAGCCCCTGGACTAGCGGGGGATCCTACGAGCAGTACTTC
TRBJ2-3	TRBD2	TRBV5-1	CASSPEGTSGGLKNTQYF	TGCGCCAGCAGCCCCGAAGGTACTAGCGGGGGACTAAAAAATACGCAGTATTTT